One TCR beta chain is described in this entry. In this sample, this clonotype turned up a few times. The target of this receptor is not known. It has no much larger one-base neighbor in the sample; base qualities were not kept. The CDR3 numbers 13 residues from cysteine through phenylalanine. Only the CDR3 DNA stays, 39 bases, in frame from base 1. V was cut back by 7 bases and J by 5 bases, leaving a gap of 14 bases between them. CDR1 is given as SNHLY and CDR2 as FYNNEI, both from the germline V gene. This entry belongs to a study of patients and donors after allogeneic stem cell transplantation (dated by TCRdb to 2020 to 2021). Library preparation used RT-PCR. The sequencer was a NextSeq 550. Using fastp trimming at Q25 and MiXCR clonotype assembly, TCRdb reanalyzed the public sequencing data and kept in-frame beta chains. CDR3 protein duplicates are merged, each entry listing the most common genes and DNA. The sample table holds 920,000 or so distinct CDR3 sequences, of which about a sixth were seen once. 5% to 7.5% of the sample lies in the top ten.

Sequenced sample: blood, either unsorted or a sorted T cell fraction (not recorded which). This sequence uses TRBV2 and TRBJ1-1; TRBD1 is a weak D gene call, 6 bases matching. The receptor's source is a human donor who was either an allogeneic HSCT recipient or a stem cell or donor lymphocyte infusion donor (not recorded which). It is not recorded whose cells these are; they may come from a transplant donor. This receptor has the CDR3 CASTATGETEAFF. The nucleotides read TGTGCCAGCACCGCGACAGGAGAGACTGAAGCTTTCTTT.